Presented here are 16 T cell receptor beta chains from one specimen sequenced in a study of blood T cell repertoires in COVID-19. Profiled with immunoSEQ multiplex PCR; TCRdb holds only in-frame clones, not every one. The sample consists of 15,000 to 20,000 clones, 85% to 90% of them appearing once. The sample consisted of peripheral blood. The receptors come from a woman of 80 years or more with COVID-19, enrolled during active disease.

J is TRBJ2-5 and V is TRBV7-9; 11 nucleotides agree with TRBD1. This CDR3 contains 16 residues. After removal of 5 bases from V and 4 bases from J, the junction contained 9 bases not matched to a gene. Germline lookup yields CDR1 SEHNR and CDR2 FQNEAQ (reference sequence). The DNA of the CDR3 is TGTGCCAGCAGCATCCGGGACAGGGGGATTGGAGAGACCCAGTACTTC. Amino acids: CASSIRDRGIGETQYF.

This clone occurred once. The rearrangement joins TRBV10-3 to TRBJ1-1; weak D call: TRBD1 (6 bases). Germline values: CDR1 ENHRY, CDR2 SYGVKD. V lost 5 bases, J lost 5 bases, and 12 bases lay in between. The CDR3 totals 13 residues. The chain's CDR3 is CAISRQEPTEAFF. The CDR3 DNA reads TGTGCCATCAGTCGACAGGAACCAACTGAAGCTTTCTTT.

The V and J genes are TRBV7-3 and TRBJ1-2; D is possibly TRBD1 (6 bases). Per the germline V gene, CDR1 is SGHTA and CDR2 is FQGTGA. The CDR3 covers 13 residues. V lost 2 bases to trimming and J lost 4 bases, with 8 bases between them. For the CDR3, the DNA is TGTGCCAGCAGCTTAGGGACATCCTATGGCTACACCTTC. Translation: CASSLGTSYGYTF.

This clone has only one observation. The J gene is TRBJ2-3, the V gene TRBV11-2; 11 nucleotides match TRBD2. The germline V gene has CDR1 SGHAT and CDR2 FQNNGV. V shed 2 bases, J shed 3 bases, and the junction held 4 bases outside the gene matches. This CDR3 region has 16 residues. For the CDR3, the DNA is TGTGCCAGCAGCTTAAGACTAGCGGGACGGACAGATACGCAGTATTTT. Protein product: CASSLRLAGRTDTQYF. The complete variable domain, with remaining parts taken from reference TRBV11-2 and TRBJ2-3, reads EAGVAQSPRYKIIEKRQSVAFWCNPISGHATLYWYQQILGQGPKLLIQFQNNGVVDDSQLPKDRFSAERLKGVDSTLKIQPAKLEDSAVYLCASSLRLAGRTDTQYFGPGTRLTVL.

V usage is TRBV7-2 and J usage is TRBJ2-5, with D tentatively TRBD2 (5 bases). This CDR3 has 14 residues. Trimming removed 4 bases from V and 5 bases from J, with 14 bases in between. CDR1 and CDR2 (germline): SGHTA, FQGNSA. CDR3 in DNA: TGTGCCAGCAGCTGGAGGAGGCGCGGGGAGACCCAGTACTTC. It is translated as CASSWRRRGETQYF.

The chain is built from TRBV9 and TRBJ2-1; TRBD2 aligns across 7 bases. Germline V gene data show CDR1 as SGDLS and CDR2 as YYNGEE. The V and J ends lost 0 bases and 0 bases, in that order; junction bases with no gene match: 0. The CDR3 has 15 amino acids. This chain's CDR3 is CASSVAGGSYNEQFF. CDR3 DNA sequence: TGTGCCAGCAGCGTAGCGGGGGGCTCCTACAATGAGCAGTTCTTC.

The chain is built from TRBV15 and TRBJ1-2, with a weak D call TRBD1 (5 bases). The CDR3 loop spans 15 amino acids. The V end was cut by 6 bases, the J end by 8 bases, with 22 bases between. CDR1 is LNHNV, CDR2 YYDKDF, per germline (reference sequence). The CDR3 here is CATSPTPGDPRGYTF. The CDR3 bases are TGTGCCACCAGTCCTACTCCGGGGGACCCCAGGGGCTACACCTTC.

CDR3 nucleotides: TGTGCCAGCAGCTTGGCGGGGGGGCAACTTGAGACCCAGTACTTC. It yields the protein CASSLAGGQLETQYF. The gene calls are TRBV5-4 and TRBJ2-5; 8 bases agree with TRBD2. Germline V lookup: CDR1 SGHNT, CDR2 YYREEE (reference sequence). J gave up 5 bases and V 0 bases, and 6 bases lay outside the gene matches. CDR3 length: 15 residues.

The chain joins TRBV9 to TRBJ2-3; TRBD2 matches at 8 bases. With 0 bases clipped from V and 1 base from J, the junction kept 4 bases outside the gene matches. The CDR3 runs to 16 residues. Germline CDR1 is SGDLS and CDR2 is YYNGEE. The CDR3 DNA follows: TGTGCCAGCAGCGTAGTCAGCGGGAGAGGCACAGATACGCAGTATTTT. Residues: CASSVVSGRGTDTQYF. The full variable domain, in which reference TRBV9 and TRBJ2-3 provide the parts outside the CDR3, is DSGVTQTPKHLITATGQRVTLRCSPRSGDLSVYWYQQSLDQGLQFLIQYYNGEERAKGNILERFSAQQFPDLHSELNLSSLELGDSALYFCASSVVSGRGTDTQYFGPGTRLTVL.

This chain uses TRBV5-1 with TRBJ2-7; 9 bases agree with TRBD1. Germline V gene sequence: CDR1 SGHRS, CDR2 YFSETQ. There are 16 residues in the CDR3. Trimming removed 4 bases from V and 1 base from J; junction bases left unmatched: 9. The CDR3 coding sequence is TGCGCCAGCAGCCTGGGGACAGGGACCTTATCCTACGAGCAGTACTTC. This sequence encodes CASSLGTGTLSYEQYF. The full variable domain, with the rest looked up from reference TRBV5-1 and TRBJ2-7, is KAGVTQTPRYLIKTRGQQVTLSCSPISGHRSVSWYQQTPGQGLQFLFEYFSETQRNKGNFPGRFSGRQFSNSRSEMNVSTLELGDSALYLCASSLGTGTLSYEQYFGPGTRLTVT.

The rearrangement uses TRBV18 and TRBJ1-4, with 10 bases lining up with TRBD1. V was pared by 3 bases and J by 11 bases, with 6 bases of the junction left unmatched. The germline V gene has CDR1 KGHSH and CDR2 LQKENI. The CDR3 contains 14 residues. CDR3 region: CASSPGTGVYKLFF. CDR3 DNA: TGTGCCAGCTCACCCGGGACAGGGGTCTACAAACTGTTTTTT.

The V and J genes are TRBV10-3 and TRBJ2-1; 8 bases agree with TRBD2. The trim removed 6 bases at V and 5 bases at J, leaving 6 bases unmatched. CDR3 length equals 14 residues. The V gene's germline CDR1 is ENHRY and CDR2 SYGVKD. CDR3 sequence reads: CAISTTSGDNEQFF. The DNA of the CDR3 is TGTGCCATCAGCACTACTAGCGGAGACAATGAGCAGTTCTTC.

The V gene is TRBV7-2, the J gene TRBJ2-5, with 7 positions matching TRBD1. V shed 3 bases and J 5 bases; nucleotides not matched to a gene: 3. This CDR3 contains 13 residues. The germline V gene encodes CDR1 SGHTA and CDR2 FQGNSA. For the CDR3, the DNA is TGTGCCAGCAGCTTCGGCAGGGGGGAGACCCAGTACTTC. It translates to CASSFGRGETQYF.

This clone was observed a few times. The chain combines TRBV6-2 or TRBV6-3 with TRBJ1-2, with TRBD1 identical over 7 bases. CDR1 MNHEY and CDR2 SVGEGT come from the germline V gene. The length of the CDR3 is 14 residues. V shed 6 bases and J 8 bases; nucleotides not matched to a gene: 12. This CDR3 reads CASSFPTGLGGYTF. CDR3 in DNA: TGTGCCAGCAGCTTCCCGACAGGGCTAGGCGGCTACACCTTC.

The CDR3 here is CASSDRGTGVYNEQFF. The CDR3 nucleotides are TGTGCCAGCTCAGACCGCGGTACAGGGGTATACAATGAGCAGTTCTTC. V is TRBV18 and J is TRBJ2-1, with 7 bases that match TRBD1. The J segment lost 4 bases and the V segment lost 5 bases, leaving 11 bases of the junction unmatched. The CDR3 contains 16 residues. The germline CDR1 and CDR2 sequences are KGHSH and LQKENI.

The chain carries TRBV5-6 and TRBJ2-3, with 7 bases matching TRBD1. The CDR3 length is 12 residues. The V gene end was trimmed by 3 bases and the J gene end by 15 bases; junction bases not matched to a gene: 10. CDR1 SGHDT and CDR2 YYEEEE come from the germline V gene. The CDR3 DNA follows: TGTGCCAGCAGCTCTAAGGGGGCCCCTGCCTATTTT. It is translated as CASSSKGAPAYF.